This note documents a single T cell receptor beta chain sequence. Its antigen is as yet unknown. Time point denoted: week 3, after first cycle of checkpoint inhibitor. Prior systemic cancer therapy, immunosuppressant use and other active malignancies excluded patients. The ends were cut back, 1 base at V and 3 bases at J, with 4 bases in the middle. The CDR3 loop spans 11 amino acids. CDR1 is GTSNPN and CDR2 is SVGIG in the germline V gene (reference sequence). The data originate from a study of blood T cell dynamics during melanoma immunotherapy. Study background: Metastatic melanoma patients received first-line pembrolizumab or nivolumab plus ipilimumab.

Notes on the study in general: It remained unknown if the driving T cell clones were melanoma-specific.

Each bulk PBMC sample had 300 to 400 ng DNA loaded. Repertoires were generated with immunoSEQ multiplex PCR, while TCRdb's copy carries only in-frame clones and drops some. The sample yields roughly 7,600 clones, 70% to 90% seen once. The J gene is TRBJ2-7, the V gene TRBV30; the D is unclear. The sample consisted of blood, taken from a patient treated with checkpoint blockade. This sequence originates from a human donor with melanoma. The CDR3: CAWSAVYEQYF. The CDR3 DNA sequence: TGTGCCTGGAGTGCAGTCTACGAGCAGTACTTC. Variable domain in full (rest from reference TRBV30 and TRBJ2-7): SQTIHQWPATLVQPVGSPLSLECTVEGTSNPNLYWYRQAAGRGLQLLFYSVGIGQISSEVPQNLSASRPQDRQFILSSKKLLLSDSGFYLCAWSAVYEQYFGPGTRLTVT.